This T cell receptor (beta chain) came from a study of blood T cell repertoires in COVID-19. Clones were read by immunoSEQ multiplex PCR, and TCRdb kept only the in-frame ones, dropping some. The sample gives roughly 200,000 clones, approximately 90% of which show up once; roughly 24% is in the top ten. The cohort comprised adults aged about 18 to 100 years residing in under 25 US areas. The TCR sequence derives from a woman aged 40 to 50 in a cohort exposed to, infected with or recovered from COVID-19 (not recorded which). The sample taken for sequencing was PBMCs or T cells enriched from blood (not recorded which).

For the CDR3, the DNA is TGTGCCAGTACCGCGGGAGTCCGCGCAGATACGCAGTATTTT. Translated: CASTAGVRADTQYF. The rearrangement joins TRBV27 to TRBJ2-3; 7 positions agree with TRBD2. CDR3 size: 14 residues. Looked up from germline, CDR1 is MNHEY and CDR2 is SMNVEV (reference sequence). The J segment lost 4 bases and the V segment lost 9 bases, leaving 10 bases of the junction unmatched.